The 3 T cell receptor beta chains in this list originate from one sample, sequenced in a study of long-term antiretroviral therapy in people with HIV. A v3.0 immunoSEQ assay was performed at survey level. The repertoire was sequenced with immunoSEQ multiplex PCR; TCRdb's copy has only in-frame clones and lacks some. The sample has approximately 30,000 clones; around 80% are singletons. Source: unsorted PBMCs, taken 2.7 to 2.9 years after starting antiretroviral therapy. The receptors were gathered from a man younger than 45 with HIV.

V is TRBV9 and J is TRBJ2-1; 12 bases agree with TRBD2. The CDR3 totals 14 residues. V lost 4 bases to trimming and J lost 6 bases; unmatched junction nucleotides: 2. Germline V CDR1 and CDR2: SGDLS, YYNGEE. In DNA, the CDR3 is TGTGCCAGCAGCCTAGCGGGGGGGCTCAATGAGCAGTTCTTC. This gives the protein CASSLAGGLNEQFF.

CDR3 loop: CASSGGYYGYTF. The CDR3 region has the DNA TGTGCCAGTAGTGGGGGGTACTATGGCTACACCTTC. The chain is built from TRBV19 and TRBJ1-2; TRBD1 might be the D (5 bases). The CDR3 is 12 residues long. V was shortened by 5 bases and J by 3 bases, with 7 bases between the two germline ends. Germline V CDR1 and CDR2: LNHDA, SQIVND (reference sequence). Variable domain in full (rest from reference TRBV19 and TRBJ1-2): DGGITQSPKYLFRKEGQNVTLSCEQNLNHDAMYWYRQDPGQGLRLIYYSQIVNDFQKGDIAEGYSVSREKKESFPLTVTSAQKNPTAFYLCASSGGYYGYTFGSGTRLTVV.

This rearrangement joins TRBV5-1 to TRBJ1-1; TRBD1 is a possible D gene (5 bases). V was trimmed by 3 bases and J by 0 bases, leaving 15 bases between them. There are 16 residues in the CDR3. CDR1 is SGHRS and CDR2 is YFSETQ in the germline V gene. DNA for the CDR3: TGCGCCAGCAGCTGGGACCAGCCAGGGTTGAACACTGAAGCTTTCTTT. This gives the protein CASSWDQPGLNTEAFF.